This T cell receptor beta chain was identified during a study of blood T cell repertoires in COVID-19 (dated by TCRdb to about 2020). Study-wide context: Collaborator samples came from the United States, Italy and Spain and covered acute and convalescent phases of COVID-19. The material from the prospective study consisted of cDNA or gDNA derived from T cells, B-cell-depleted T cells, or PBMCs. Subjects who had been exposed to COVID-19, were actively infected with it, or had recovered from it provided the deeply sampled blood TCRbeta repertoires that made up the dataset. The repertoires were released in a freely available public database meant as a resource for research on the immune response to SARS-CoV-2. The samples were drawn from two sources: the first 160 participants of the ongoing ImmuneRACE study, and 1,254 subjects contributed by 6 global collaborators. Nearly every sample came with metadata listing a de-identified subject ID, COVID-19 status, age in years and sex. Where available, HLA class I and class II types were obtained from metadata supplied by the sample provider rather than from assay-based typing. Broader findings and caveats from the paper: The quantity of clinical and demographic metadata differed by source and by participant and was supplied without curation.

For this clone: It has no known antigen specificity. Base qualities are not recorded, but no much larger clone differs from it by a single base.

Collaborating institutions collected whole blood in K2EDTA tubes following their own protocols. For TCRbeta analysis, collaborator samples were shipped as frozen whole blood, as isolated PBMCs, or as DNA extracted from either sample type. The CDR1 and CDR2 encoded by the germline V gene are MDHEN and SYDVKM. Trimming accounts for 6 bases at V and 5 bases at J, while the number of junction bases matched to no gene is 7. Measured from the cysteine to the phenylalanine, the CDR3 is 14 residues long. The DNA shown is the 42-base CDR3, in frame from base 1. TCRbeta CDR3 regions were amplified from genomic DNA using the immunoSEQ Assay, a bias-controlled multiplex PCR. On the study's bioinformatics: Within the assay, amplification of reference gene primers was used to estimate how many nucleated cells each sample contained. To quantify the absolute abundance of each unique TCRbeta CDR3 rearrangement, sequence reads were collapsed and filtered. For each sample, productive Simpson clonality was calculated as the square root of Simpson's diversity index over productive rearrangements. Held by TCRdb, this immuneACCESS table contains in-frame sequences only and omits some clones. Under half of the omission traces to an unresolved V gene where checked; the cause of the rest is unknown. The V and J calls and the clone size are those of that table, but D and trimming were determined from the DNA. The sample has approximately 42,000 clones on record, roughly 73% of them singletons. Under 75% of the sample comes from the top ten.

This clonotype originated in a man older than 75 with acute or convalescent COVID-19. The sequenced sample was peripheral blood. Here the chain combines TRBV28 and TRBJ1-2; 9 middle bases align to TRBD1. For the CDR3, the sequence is CASSQQGARYGYTF. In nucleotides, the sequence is TGTGCCAGCAGCCAACAGGGGGCCCGTTATGGCTACACCTTC.